The present T cell receptor (beta chain) was sequenced within a study of CD8+ T cells in alopecia areata. Turning to the study itself: The authors grafted skin from approximately 6-12-month-old C3H/HeJ donors with spontaneous alopecia onto roughly 6-10-week-old female C3H/HeJ mice.

Germline CDR1 reads NSHNY; CDR2 reads SYGAGN. The CDR3 totals 15 residues. Trimming removed 2 bases at V and 6 bases at J, with 12 bases between. General study results and limits: In patients, TCRs were shared less clearly than in mice, and HLA may possibly be involved.

This clone was seen at least ten times. The antigen is not known. Gene names are mouse gene names. The CDR3 end is not reached by the read, which stops 3 residues before it; the germline J gene fills it in. Sorting relied on CD4, CD8alpha, NKG2D, NKG2ACE and other markers applied to pooled cutaneous lymph node cells. After isolation, RNA underwent reverse transcription to generate cDNA as the sequencing template. Some clones are missing from TCRdb's copy, which holds only in-frame ones; the method was immunoSEQ multiplex PCR. The profile covers about 9,100 clones, none occurring a single time. The sequenced material came from CD8+ T cells sorted from a lymph node. V and J are TRBV13-1 and TRBJ1-6; D is perhaps TRBD1 (6 bases). TRBJ1-6 counts as an open reading frame of uncertain function. The TCR originated in a C3H/HeJ mouse with alopecia areata. The strain's MHC: H2-k. The CDR3 DNA, read in part, is TGTGCCAGCAGTGAGTGGGGAGGGGGTAATTCGCCC. It codes for CASSEWGGGNSP. The whole CDR3 protein reads CASSEWGGGNSPLYF.